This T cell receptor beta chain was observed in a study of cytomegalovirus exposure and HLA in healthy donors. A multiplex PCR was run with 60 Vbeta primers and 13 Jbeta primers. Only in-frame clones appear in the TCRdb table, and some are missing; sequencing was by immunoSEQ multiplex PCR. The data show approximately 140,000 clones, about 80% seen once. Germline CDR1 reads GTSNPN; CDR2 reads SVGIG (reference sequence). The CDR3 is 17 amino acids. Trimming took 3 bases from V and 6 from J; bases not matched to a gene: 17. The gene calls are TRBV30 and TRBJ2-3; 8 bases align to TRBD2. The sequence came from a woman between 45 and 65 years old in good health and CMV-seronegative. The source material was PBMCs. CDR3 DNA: TGTGCCTGGAGAGGGACTACCGGACTAGCCGGTCCCGATACGCAGTATTTT. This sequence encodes CAWRGTTGLAGPDTQYF.